The T cell receptor (beta chain) under discussion was sequenced for a study of blood T cell repertoires in COVID-19. Study overall: PBMCs, B-cell-depleted T cells, or T cells provided the cDNA or gDNA that made up the material.

V was clipped by 6 bases and J by 5 bases; unmatched bases: 14. This CDR3 spans 17 amino acids. Germline values: CDR1 MNHEY, CDR2 SMNVEV (reference sequence). Sequencing used immunoSEQ multiplex PCR; TCRdb keeps in-frame clones, though not all of them. The sample includes about 330,000 clones, around 87% of them seen just once. Enrollees, about 18 to 90 years old, lived in approximately 25 US areas. Participant-reported clinical history was the basis for cohort assignment. Recovered status applied to Cohort 3 donors who had two consecutive negative PCRs. It also applied to those with clearance or with symptom resolution.

The chain recombines TRBV27 with TRBJ2-1; 9 bases are shared with TRBD2. This TCR was recovered from a woman in her thirties who had recovered from COVID-19. Specimen: PBMCs or T cells enriched from blood (not recorded which). CDR3 amino acids: CASSRKEGLAGNNEQFF. CDR3 DNA sequence: TGTGCCAGCAGCCGAAAAGAAGGCCTAGCGGGGAACAATGAGCAGTTCTTC.